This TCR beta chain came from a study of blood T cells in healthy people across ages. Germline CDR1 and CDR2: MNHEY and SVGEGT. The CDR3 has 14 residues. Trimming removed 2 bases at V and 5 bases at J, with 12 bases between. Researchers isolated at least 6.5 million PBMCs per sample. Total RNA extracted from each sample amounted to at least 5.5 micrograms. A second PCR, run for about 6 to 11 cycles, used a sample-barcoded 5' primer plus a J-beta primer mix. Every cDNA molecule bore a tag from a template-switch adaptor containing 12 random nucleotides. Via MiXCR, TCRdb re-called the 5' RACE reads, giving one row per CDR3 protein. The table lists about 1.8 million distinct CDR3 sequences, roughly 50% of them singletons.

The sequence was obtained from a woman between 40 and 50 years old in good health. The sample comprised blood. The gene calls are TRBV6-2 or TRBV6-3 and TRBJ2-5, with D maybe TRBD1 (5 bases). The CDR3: CASSYPDSTETQYF. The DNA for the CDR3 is TGTGCCAGCAGTTACCCCGACAGCACCGAGACCCAGTACTTC.